This TCR beta chain came from a study of early T cells in non-severe SARS-CoV-2 infection. Study context: Sequenced bulk RNA came from whole blood that was unsorted, and chains were unpaired.

The CDR3 consists of 14 residues. CDR1 is MGHRA and CDR2 is YSYEKL in the germline V gene. Trimming at V came to 1 base and at J to 4 bases, leaving 3 bases not matched to a gene. This clonotype was picked up many times. Its antigen is not identified. Unique molecular identifiers (one per individual cDNA molecule) were attached. TCRdb analysed the 5' RACE reads with MiXCR anew, one entry per CDR3 protein. The sample records some 25,000 distinct CDR3 sequences, more than 3.5% being singletons. Broader study findings: VDJdb-based annotation leaned toward anti-spike CD8 responses and missed private and CD4 specificities.

This clonotype was sampled from an adult who was a healthcare worker with PCR-confirmed SARS-CoV-2 infection or an uninfected control (not recorded which). The specimen sequenced was whole blood. The chain carries TRBV4-1 and TRBJ1-2; 7 bases map to TRBD1. The chain's CDR3 is CASSQVGQLYGYTF. In nucleotides, the CDR3 is TGCGCCAGCAGCCAAGTGGGACAGCTCTATGGCTACACCTTC.